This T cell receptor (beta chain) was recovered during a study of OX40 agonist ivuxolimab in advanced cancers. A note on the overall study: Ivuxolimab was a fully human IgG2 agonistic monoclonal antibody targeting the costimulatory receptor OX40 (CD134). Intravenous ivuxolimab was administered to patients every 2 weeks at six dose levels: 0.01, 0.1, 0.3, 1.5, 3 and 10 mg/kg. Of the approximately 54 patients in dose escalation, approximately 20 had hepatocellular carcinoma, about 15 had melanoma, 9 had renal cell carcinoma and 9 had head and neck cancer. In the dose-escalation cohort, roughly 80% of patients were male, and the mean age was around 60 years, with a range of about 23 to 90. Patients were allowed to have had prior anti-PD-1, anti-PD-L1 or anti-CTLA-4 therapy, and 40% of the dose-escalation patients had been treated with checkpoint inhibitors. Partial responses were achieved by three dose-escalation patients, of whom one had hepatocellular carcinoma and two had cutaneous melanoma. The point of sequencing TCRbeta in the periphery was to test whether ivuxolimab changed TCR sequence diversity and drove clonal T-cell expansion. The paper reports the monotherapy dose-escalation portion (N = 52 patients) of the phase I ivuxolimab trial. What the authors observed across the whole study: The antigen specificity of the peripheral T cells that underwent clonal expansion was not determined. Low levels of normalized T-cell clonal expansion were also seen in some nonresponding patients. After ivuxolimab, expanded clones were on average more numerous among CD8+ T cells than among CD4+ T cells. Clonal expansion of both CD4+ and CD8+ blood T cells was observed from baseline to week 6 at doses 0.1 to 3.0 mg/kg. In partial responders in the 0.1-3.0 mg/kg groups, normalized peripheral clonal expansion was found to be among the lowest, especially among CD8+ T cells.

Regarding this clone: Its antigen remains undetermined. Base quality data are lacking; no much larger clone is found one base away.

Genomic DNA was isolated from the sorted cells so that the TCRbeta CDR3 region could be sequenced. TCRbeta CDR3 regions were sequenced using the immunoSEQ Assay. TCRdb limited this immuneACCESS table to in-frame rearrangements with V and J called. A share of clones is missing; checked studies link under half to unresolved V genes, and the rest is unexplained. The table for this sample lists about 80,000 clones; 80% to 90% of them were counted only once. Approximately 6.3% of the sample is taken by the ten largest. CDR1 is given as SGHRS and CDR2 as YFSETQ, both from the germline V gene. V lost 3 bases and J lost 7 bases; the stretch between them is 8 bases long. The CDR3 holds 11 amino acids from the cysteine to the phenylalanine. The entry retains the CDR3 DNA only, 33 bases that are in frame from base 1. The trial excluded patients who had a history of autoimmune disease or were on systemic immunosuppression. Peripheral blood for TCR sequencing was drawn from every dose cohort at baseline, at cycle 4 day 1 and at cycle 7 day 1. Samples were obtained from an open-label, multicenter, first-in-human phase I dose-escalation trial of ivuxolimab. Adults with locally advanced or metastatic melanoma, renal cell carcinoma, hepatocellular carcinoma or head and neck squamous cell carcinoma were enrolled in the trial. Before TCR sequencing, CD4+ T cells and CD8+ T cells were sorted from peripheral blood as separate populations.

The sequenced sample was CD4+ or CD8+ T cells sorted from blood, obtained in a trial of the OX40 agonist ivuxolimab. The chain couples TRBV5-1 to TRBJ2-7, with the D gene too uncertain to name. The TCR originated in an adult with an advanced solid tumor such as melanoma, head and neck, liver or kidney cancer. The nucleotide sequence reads TGCGCCAGCAGCTCCGAAAGGGAGCAGTACTTC. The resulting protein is CASSSEREQYF.